The 10 T cell receptor beta chains listed next were all sequenced from one sample in a study of shared clonotypes between healthy human individuals. TCRdb's copy holds only in-frame clones and misses some; the assay was immunoSEQ multiplex PCR. The sample lists approximately 460,000 clones, roughly three quarters seen once, with more than 10% in the top ten. Sequenced: PBMCs. These receptors were collected from a woman in her forties in good health. Some clones in this sample may be carry-over from other donors' samples.

The gene calls are TRBV28 and TRBJ2-7; TRBD1 aligns across 7 bases. Germline loops: CDR1 MDHEN, CDR2 SYDVKM. Trimming cost V 5 bases and J 2 bases; bases outside gene matches: 9. The CDR3 has 15 amino acids. The CDR3 DNA reads as TGTGCCAGCAGTGATACCGGGACAGATCCCTACGAGCAGTACTTC. Translated: CASSDTGTDPYEQYF. The full variable domain, rest sourced from reference TRBV28 and TRBJ2-7, is DVKVTQSSRYLVKRTGEKVFLECVQDMDHENMFWYRQDPGLGLRLIYFSYDVKMKEKGDIPEGYSVSREKKERFSLILESASTNQTSMYLCASSDTGTDPYEQYFGPGTRLTVT.

This clone was seen a few times. The chain combines TRBV9 with TRBJ2-1; 9 bases align to TRBD2. The junction had 5 bases not matched to a gene; V was cut back by 0 bases and J by 7 bases. CDR3 size: 15 residues. From germline, CDR1 is SGDLS and CDR2 YYNGEE. CDR3 loop: CASSVESGGWNEQFF. The CDR3 DNA reads as TGTGCCAGCAGCGTAGAAAGCGGGGGGTGGAATGAGCAGTTCTTC.

The chain links TRBV28 to TRBJ1-1; D is uncertain. The germline V gene encodes CDR1 MDHEN and CDR2 SYDVKM. With 7 bases removed from V and 11 bases from J, the gap between germline ends came to 17 bases. The CDR3 has 12 amino acids. The chain's CDR3 is CASNLFGSGAFF. The CDR3 DNA follows: TGTGCCAGCAACTTATTCGGGTCTGGGGCTTTCTTT.

The gene calls are TRBV29-1 and TRBJ2-1, with a weak D call TRBD1 (6 bases). The germline V and J ends were trimmed by 7 bases and 3 bases, with 10 bases remaining between them. The germline CDR1 and CDR2 sequences are SQVTM and ANQGSEA. This CDR3 has 12 amino acids. The CDR3 DNA reads as TGCAGCGCTAAGACAGGCTACAATGAGCAGTTCTTC. This gives the protein CSAKTGYNEQFF.

The rearrangement links TRBV5-8 to TRBJ2-7; D gene unclear. The ends were cut back, 1 base at V and 5 bases at J, with 16 bases in the middle. CDR1 and CDR2 (germline): SGHTS, YDEGEE. The CDR3 contains 15 residues. The CDR3 nucleotides read TGTGCCAGCAGCTTGTTGCCGTCCAGGTTCAACGAGCAGTACTTC. Its protein product is CASSLLPSRFNEQYF.

This clone was seen a single time. The chain recombines TRBV19 with TRBJ2-1; 8 nucleotides match TRBD1. With V trimmed by 6 bases and J by 8 bases, 6 bases remained unmatched. Germline V gives CDR1 LNHDA, CDR2 SQIVND (reference sequence). The CDR3 runs to 13 residues. The CDR3 sequence is CASSPTGVDEQFF. In DNA form, the CDR3 reads TGTGCCAGTAGCCCGACAGGGGTCGATGAGCAGTTCTTC.

This chain joins TRBV18 and TRBJ2-3, with TRBD1 identical over 7 bases. Unmatched junction bases numbered 2, after V lost 3 bases and J lost 2 bases. The CDR3 has 14 residues. Germline loops: CDR1 KGHSH, CDR2 LQKENI. CDR3 sequence: CASSPGTATDTQYF. In DNA, the CDR3 is TGTGCCAGCTCACCGGGGACAGCCACAGATACGCAGTATTTT.

Many counts were recorded for this clone. The chain uses TRBV7-9 and TRBJ2-5, with 10 bases matching TRBD2. The CDR3 covers 18 residues. Germline CDR1 is SEHNR and CDR2 is FQNEAQ (reference sequence). The junction had 15 bases not matched to a gene; V was cut back by 4 bases and J by 4 bases. CDR3 in DNA: TGTGCCAGCAGCTCTAGACAAACCCGGGCTAGCGGGGGAGAGACCCAGTACTTC. Translated, it gives CASSSRQTRASGGETQYF.

This clone was seen just once. The chain combines TRBV15 with TRBJ1-4; possible D gene TRBD1, 5 bases. The CDR3 is 15 residues long. V lost 5 bases and J lost 3, with 13 bases in between. The germline V gene has CDR1 LNHNV and CDR2 YYDKDF (reference sequence). In DNA form, the CDR3 reads TGTGCCACCAGCGCCTGGGGGGGGGCTAATGAAAAACTGTTTTTT. This sequence encodes CATSAWGGANEKLFF.

Comment on this clone: Given a far larger clone just one base away, this is likely a sequencing read error. The CDR3 sequence is CASSTVGGTQYF. Written as DNA, the CDR3 is TGTGCCAGCAGTACCGTCGGGGGGACCCAGTACTTC. The chain employs TRBV25-1 and TRBJ2-5, with D tentatively TRBD2 (6 bases). The V and J ends lost 5 bases and 7 bases respectively, with 11 bases between them. The germline V gene has CDR1 MGHDK and CDR2 SYGVNS. This CDR3 region has 12 residues.